The T cell receptor (beta chain) under discussion was sequenced for a study of cytomegalovirus exposure and HLA in healthy donors. The germline V gene has CDR1 WNHNN and CDR2 SYGVQD (reference sequence). This CDR3 has 16 amino acids. Trimming left V 6 bases short and J 1 base short, with 15 bases between. Researchers ran the PCR with 60 Vbeta and 13 Jbeta primers. TCRdb's table, derived via immunoSEQ multiplex PCR, lists solely in-frame clones and lacks some. The sample has some 140,000 clones, 77% seen once. At the time of sampling, donors were nominally healthy, though unrecorded immune exposures were likely.

Sequencing was performed on PBMCs. This sequence was found in a woman aged 55-70 years in good health and CMV-seronegative. This sequence joins TRBV10-1 and TRBJ2-2, with D possibly matching TRBD1 (5 bases). The CDR3 is CASSGRQPLNTGELFF. CDR3 bases: TGCGCCAGCAGCGGGCGACAGCCGCTGAACACCGGGGAGCTGTTTTTT.